The 5 T cell receptor beta chains below were found in one sample sequenced in a study of blood T cell dynamics during melanoma immunotherapy. The time point denotes: pre-treatment baseline. Sequencing used immunoSEQ multiplex PCR; TCRdb keeps in-frame clones, though not all of them. The table has about 10,000 clones, approximately 87% seen once. The source material was blood, sampled from a patient treated with checkpoint blockade. The receptors were gathered from a human donor with melanoma.

This chain uses TRBV28 with TRBJ1-4, with 7 bases matching TRBD1. The trim removed 6 bases at V and 5 bases at J, leaving 12 bases unmatched. Germline CDR1 reads MDHEN; CDR2 reads SYDVKM. This CDR3 contains 16 residues. Here the CDR3 reads CASRGWTGGSNEKLFF. In nucleotides, the CDR3 is TGTGCCAGCAGAGGCTGGACAGGCGGCTCGAATGAAAAACTGTTTTTT.

The chain has TRBV2 and TRBJ1-2, with D unresolved. Germline V lookup: CDR1 SNHLY, CDR2 FYNNEI. The CDR3 consists of 17 residues. V lost 5 bases, J lost 1 base, and 20 bases lay in between. The CDR3 spells CASSSLQADAYNYGYTF. CDR3 coding DNA: TGTGCCAGCAGTTCTCTTCAGGCGGATGCTTATAACTATGGCTACACCTTC.

J is TRBJ2-5 and V is TRBV5-1, with D possibly matching TRBD2 (7 bases). The ends were cut back, 6 bases at V and 1 base at J, with 16 bases in the middle. Germline V lookup: CDR1 SGHRS, CDR2 YFSETQ. The CDR3 has 15 amino acids. CDR3 region: CASTVGRGRQETQYF. CDR3 DNA: TGCGCCAGCACCGTGGGGCGGGGGCGCCAAGAGACCCAGTACTTC.

The rearrangement links TRBV10-3 to TRBJ2-5; TRBD1 or TRBD2 may be the D gene (6 bases each). The CDR3 is made up of 16 amino acids. The germline V and J ends were trimmed by 2 bases and 2 bases, with 15 bases remaining between them. Germline V gene lookup returns CDR1 ENHRY and CDR2 SYGVKD. DNA for the CDR3: TGTGCCATCAGTGAGACCACTTCGGGGGCGCAAGAGACCCAGTACTTC. This codes for CAISETTSGAQETQYF.

This clone is a singleton in its sample. V is TRBV11-2 and J is TRBJ1-5, with 9 bases matching TRBD1. Germline CDR1 SGHAT, CDR2 FQNNGV. V was pared by 3 bases and J by 7 bases, with 4 bases of the junction left unmatched. This CDR3 has 14 residues. The CDR3: CASSLGQGEQPQHF. The CDR3 bases are TGTGCCAGCAGCTTGGGACAGGGAGAGCAGCCCCAGCATTTT.